These 8 T cell receptor beta chains were sequenced from one sample in a study of radiotherapy plus CTLA-4 blockade in lung cancer. Assay: immunoSEQ multiplex PCR; the TCRdb copy retains only in-frame clones and omits some. Here the sample spans about 28,000 clones, approximately 82% being singletons. The starting material was peripheral blood, obtained from a patient treated with radiotherapy plus ipilimumab. These receptors were taken from a human donor with non-small cell lung cancer who had stable disease on radiotherapy plus ipilimumab.

The rearrangement links TRBV7-3 to TRBJ1-5; D is uncertain. V lost 8 bases to trimming and J lost 8 bases, with 13 bases between them. CDR3 length equals 12 residues. Germline assignment: CDR1 SGHTA and CDR2 FQGTGA. In nucleotides, the CDR3 is TGTGCCAGCCTATCCCGGGGTGAGCCCCAGCATTTT. Encoded protein: CASLSRGEPQHF.

The genes are TRBV7-2 and TRBJ2-4, with TRBD1 identical over 10 bases. CDR3 length: 15 residues. V gave up 8 bases and J gave up 0 bases; unmatched junction bases: 4. CDR1 and CDR2 (germline): SGHTA, FQGNSA. The CDR3 sequence is CASHGTGVAKNIQYF. The CDR3 DNA reads as TGTGCCAGCCACGGGACAGGGGTAGCCAAAAACATTCAGTACTTC.

The chain combines TRBV6-1 with TRBJ2-7; D uncertain. From germline, CDR1 is MNHNS and CDR2 SASEGT. The ends were cut back, 1 base at V and 1 base at J, with 5 bases in the middle. CDR3 length: 13 residues. The CDR3 sequence is CASSEGPSYEQYV. CDR3 nucleotide sequence: TGTGCCAGCAGTGAAGGGCCTTCCTACGAGCAGTACGTC.

V gene TRBV6-6 combines with J gene TRBJ1-5, with D unclear. Germline-derived CDR1 and CDR2 are MNHNY and SVGAGI (reference sequence). This CDR3 comprises 11 residues. The V end lost 5 bases, the J end lost 7 bases, and 6 bases lay between the germline ends. CDR3 nucleotides: TGTGCCAGCAGTCGGGGACAGCCCCAGCATTTT. This sequence encodes CASSRGQPQHF.

The V call is TRBV4-1, the J call TRBJ1-2, with a weak D call TRBD1 (5 bases). The germline CDR1 and CDR2 sequences are MGHRA and YSYEKL. Trimming pared 1 base from V and 4 bases from J, leaving 13 bases between. The length of the CDR3 is 15 residues. In DNA, the CDR3 is TGCGCCAGCAGCCAAGGGTGGGGCGCCGGCTATGGCTACACCTTC. Its translation is CASSQGWGAGYGYTF.

V usage is TRBV27 and J usage is TRBJ2-7, with 9 nucleotides matching TRBD1. With V trimmed by 3 bases and J by 6 bases, 6 bases remained unmatched. Germline V gives CDR1 MNHEY, CDR2 SMNVEV (reference sequence). This CDR3 is 14 amino acids long. In DNA, the CDR3 is TGTGCCAGCAGTTTGGACAGGGGCATCGGCGAGCAGTACTTC. Protein product: CASSLDRGIGEQYF.

This clone came up a few times. One end of the junction is discordant with germline, which a read error may explain. CDR3 amino acids: CASSHPTGGVSPLHF. CDR3 DNA sequence: TGTGCCAGCAGCCATCCGACCGGGGGTGTCTCACCCCTCCACTTT. The chain has TRBV5-1 and TRBJ1-6; tentatively, D is TRBD1 (5 bases). The CDR3 totals 15 residues. CDR1 and CDR2 (germline): SGHRS, YFSETQ.

The rearrangement joins TRBV5-1 to TRBJ2-1, with D possibly called TRBD1 or TRBD2 (6 bases each). Germline V gene lookup returns CDR1 SGHRS and CDR2 YFSETQ. The CDR3 contains 14 residues. V was clipped by 2 bases and J by 7 bases, with 13 bases between them. DNA for the CDR3: TGCGCCAGCAGCTTATTGGAGGGGGGTAATGAGCAGTTCTTC. The encoded protein is CASSLLEGGNEQFF.